This T cell receptor (beta chain) was observed in a study of OX40 agonist ivuxolimab in advanced cancers. Study results and caveats: By week 6 at 0.1 to 3.0 mg/kg, blood CD4+ and CD8+ T cells had expanded clonally. Low levels of normalized T-cell clonal expansion also appeared in some nonresponders. Among the lowest peripheral clonal expansion occurred in 0.1-3.0 mg/kg partial responders.

Samples of blood were obtained at baseline, on cycle 4 day 1, and on cycle 7 day 1. Clones were sequenced by immunoSEQ multiplex PCR, and TCRdb holds only the in-frame ones, with some missing. The table has around 63,000 clones, over 75% seen once; the top ten hold roughly a tenth. The CDR3 length is 13 residues. The germline V gene has CDR1 ENHRY and CDR2 SYGVKD. Trimming removed 4 bases at V and 4 bases at J, with 11 bases between. As to this clone: Its antigen is unknown.

The source was CD4+ or CD8+ T cells sorted from blood, collected in a trial of the OX40 agonist ivuxolimab. This chain uses TRBV10-3 with TRBJ2-7; D remains ambiguous. The receptor comes from an adult with an advanced solid tumor such as melanoma, head and neck, liver or kidney cancer. The CDR3 region has the DNA TGTGCCATCAGTGCCACTCAAAAGTACGAGCAGTACTTC. This encodes CAISATQKYEQYF.